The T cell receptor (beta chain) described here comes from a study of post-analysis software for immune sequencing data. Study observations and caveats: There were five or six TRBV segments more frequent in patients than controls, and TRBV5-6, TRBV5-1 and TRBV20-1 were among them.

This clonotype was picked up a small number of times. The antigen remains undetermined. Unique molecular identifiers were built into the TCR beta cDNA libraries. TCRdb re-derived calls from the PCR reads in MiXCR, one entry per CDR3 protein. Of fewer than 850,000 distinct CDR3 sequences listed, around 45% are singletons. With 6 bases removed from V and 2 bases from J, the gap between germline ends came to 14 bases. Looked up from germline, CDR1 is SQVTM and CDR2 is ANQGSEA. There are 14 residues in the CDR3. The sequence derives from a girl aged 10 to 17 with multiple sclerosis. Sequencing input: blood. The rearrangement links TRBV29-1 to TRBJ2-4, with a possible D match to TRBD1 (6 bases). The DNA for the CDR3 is TGCAGCGTGAGGGGGTTCGGGTCCAAAAACATTCAGTACTTC. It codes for CSVRGFGSKNIQYF.